The next 23 T cell receptor beta chains were all read from a single sample in a study of beta chain features in type 1 diabetes. As every portion of the isolated RNA was reverse transcribed, the sequencing read expressed TCRB transcripts. Some clones are missing from TCRdb's copy, which holds only in-frame ones; the method was immunoSEQ multiplex PCR. This sample has 600,000 to 650,000 clones, with about a sixth found just once. The sample taken for sequencing was naive CD4+ T cells from blood. The receptors here all came from a man aged 18 to 35 in good health.

There are a few counts of this clone. The V call is TRBV6-4, the J call TRBJ1-1, with D unclear. The CDR3 consists of 13 residues. Trimming pared 6 bases from V and 4 bases from J, leaving 12 bases between. Germline assignment: CDR1 MRHNA and CDR2 SNTAGT. The CDR3 reads CASRPSGGTEAFF. The DNA for the CDR3 is TGTGCCAGCAGACCGTCGGGAGGCACTGAAGCTTTCTTT.

The gene calls are TRBV18 and TRBJ2-1, with 7 bases fitting TRBD1. CDR3 length: 13 residues. Unmatched junction bases numbered 7, after V lost 5 bases and J lost 9 bases. The germline gives CDR1 KGHSH, CDR2 LQKENI. The CDR3 loop reads CASSSDRVGEQFF. The CDR3 bases are TGTGCCAGCTCATCTGACAGGGTCGGTGAGCAGTTCTTC.

Only a few counts were recorded for this clone. The chain recombines TRBV19 with TRBJ2-1; 14 bases are shared with TRBD2. The CDR3 length is 19 residues. The germline gives CDR1 LNHDA, CDR2 SQIVND (reference sequence). The V and J ends lost 3 bases and 1 base, in that order; junction bases with no gene match: 8. CDR3 sequence (DNA): TGTGCCAGTAGTATCCCCGGACTAGCGGGAGGAGGGTCCTACAATGAGCAGTTCTTC. It is translated as CASSIPGLAGGGSYNEQFF.

The J gene is TRBJ2-3, the V gene TRBV1; the D call of TRBD2 is as the table states it, not checked on the DNA. TRBV1 is a pseudogene segment. The length of the CDR3 is 14 residues. Written as DNA, the CDR3 is TGCACCAGCAGCCAAGACGGGGGGCCAGATACGCAGTATTTT. Amino acids: CTSSQDGGPDTQYF.

This clone was picked up a small number of times. V usage is TRBV9 and J usage is TRBJ2-5; D is tentatively TRBD1 or TRBD2 (5 bases each). Trimming stripped 0 bases from V and 4 bases from J, with 16 bases between. CDR3 length equals 16 residues. Germline V gene lookup returns CDR1 SGDLS and CDR2 YYNGEE. CDR3 protein: CASSVATGQGVETQYF. The CDR3 DNA reads TGTGCCAGCAGCGTAGCTACGGGGCAGGGAGTAGAGACCCAGTACTTC.

The chain couples TRBV4-1 to TRBJ2-3; 7 bases are a match to TRBD1. The V and J ends lost 6 bases and 5 bases, in that order; junction bases with no gene match: 11. Germline CDR1 reads MGHRA; CDR2 reads YSYEKL. The CDR3 is 15 amino acids. The chain's CDR3 is CASRHRGVKGDTQYF. In DNA form, the CDR3 reads TGCGCCAGCAGGCACAGGGGCGTTAAAGGAGATACGCAGTATTTT.

This clone occurred once. The gene calls are TRBV11-3 and TRBJ2-1; weak D call: TRBD2 (5 bases). V lost 2 bases and J lost 3, with 11 bases in between. In germline, CDR1 is SGHNT, CDR2 YENEEA. The CDR3 is 15 amino acids. The CDR3 bases are TGTGCCAGCAGCTTAACCGGGATAGACTACAATGAGCAGTTCTTC. Encoded protein: CASSLTGIDYNEQFF.

This chain connects TRBV27 to TRBJ1-6, with D tentatively TRBD1 (5 bases). Germline lookup yields CDR1 MNHEY and CDR2 SMNVEV (reference sequence). Trimming left V 4 bases short and J 7 bases short, with 32 bases between. The CDR3 spans 21 residues. The CDR3 is CASSYSQFSSLVGTRNSPLHF. In DNA, the CDR3 is TGTGCCAGCAGTTATAGCCAGTTTAGCAGTTTAGTGGGGACCAGGAATTCACCCCTCCACTTT.

The chain uses TRBV28 and TRBJ1-2, with D uncertain. The CDR3 spans 11 residues. V was shortened by 6 bases and J by 10 bases, with 12 bases between the two germline ends. Germline V CDR1 and CDR2: MDHEN, SYDVKM. The CDR3 is CASRTYWVYTF. In nucleotides, the CDR3 is TGTGCCAGCAGGACCTATTGGGTCTACACCTTC.

The chain links TRBV9 to TRBJ1-4; D is ambiguous. The CDR3 contains 14 residues. Looked up from germline, CDR1 is SGDLS and CDR2 is YYNGEE. Trimming cost V 3 bases and J 5 bases, with 11 bases left between them. The DNA of the CDR3 is TGTGCCAGCAGCGCCGGGCCCCGAAATGAAAAACTGTTTTTT. It translates to CASSAGPRNEKLFF.

This clone was observed once. V and J are TRBV5-1 and TRBJ2-1; 7 bases align to TRBD1. The CDR3 runs 15 residues. V was pared by 5 bases and J by 1 base, with 6 bases of the junction left unmatched. Germline assignment: CDR1 SGHRS and CDR2 YFSETQ. The CDR3 protein is CASSLGGLSYNEQFF. CDR3 nucleotides: TGCGCCAGCAGTCTAGGGGGCTTGTCCTACAATGAGCAGTTCTTC.

Concerning this clone itself: In the same sample, other DNA sequences code for this CDR3. The gene calls are TRBV9 and TRBJ2-7, with D unresolved. Trimming left V 0 bases short and J 0 bases short, with 7 bases between. The CDR3 loop spans 14 amino acids. The V gene's germline CDR1 is SGDLS and CDR2 YYNGEE. The CDR3 nucleotides are TGTGCCAGCAGCGTAGTCGGCAGCTCCTACGAGCAGTACTTC. Translation gives CASSVVGSSYEQYF.

The rearrangement links TRBV6-5 to TRBJ2-5, with a weak D call TRBD1 (5 bases). The germline V and J ends were trimmed by 2 bases and 0 bases, with 10 bases remaining between them. Germline V gene sequence: CDR1 MNHEY, CDR2 SVGAGI. The length of the CDR3 is 15 residues. Here the CDR3 DNA reads TGTGCCAGCAGTTACCTAAACAGGAACCAAGAGACCCAGTACTTC. Encoded protein: CASSYLNRNQETQYF.

Regarding this clone: Other DNA variants within this sample encode the same CDR3. The genes are TRBV30 and TRBJ2-2, with D possibly matching TRBD1 (5 bases). CDR1 is GTSNPN, CDR2 SVGIG, per germline (reference sequence). The CDR3 runs to 13 residues. V gave up 3 bases and J gave up 6 bases, with 11 bases separating them. CDR3 bases: TGTGCCTGGAGCCTGCAGGGCGCCGGGGAGCTGTTTTTT. It specifies CAWSLQGAGELFF. Full variable domain (missing parts from reference TRBV30 and TRBJ2-2): SQTIHQWPATLVQPVGSPLSLECTVEGTSNPNLYWYRQAAGRGLQLLFYSVGIGQISSEVPQNLSASRPQDRQFILSSKKLLLSDSGFYLCAWSLQGAGELFFGEGSRLTVL.

This clone has more than one count but fewer than ten. V and J are TRBV5-4 and TRBJ2-1; 9 bases match TRBD2. Trimming took 2 bases from V and 1 from J; bases not matched to a gene: 7. CDR1 is SGHNT, CDR2 YYREEE, per germline (reference sequence). The CDR3 covers 17 residues. The CDR3 bases are TGTGCCAGCAGCTTTAGCGGGAGAGGTTTGTCCTACAATGAGCAGTTCTTC. Protein product: CASSFSGRGLSYNEQFF.

This clone was seen only a few times. J is TRBJ1-5 and V is TRBV27, with TRBD1 as a possible D gene (6 bases). With 3 bases removed from V and 2 bases from J, the gap between germline ends came to 23 bases. This CDR3 has 19 residues. The germline gives CDR1 MNHEY, CDR2 SMNVEV (reference sequence). CDR3 sequence reads: CASSLVSVALSGGNQPQHF. The CDR3 region has the DNA TGTGCCAGCAGTTTGGTATCGGTGGCGCTATCAGGGGGCAATCAGCCCCAGCATTTT.

This clone was counted between two and nine times. The chain couples TRBV19 to TRBJ2-3; D gene unclear. Trimming removed 6 bases at V and 2 bases at J, with 15 bases between. The CDR3 totals 15 residues. Per the germline V gene, CDR1 is LNHDA and CDR2 is SQIVND (reference sequence). The CDR3, as DNA: TGTGCCAGTAGACCGACACGGCCATACACAGATACGCAGTATTTT. Translated, it gives CASRPTRPYTDTQYF.

The chain carries TRBV9 and TRBJ2-3; 11 bases fit TRBD2. V shed 0 bases, J shed 1 base, and the junction held 7 bases outside the gene matches. There are 18 residues in the CDR3. Germline V gene lookup returns CDR1 SGDLS and CDR2 YYNGEE. The CDR3 DNA reads as TGTGCCAGCAGCGTAGTTCTAGCGGGGGGCCTCGGCACAGATACGCAGTATTTT. Protein sequence: CASSVVLAGGLGTDTQYF.

This clone has a handful of counts. This chain uses TRBV11-2 with TRBJ2-5; no clear D gene. CDR3 length equals 15 residues. Germline V CDR1 and CDR2: SGHAT, FQNNGV. V gave up 6 bases and J gave up 2 bases, with 16 bases separating them. CDR3 nucleotides: TGTGCCAGCAGACACCCGGGTCGAAGGCAAGAGACCCAGTACTTC. It yields the protein CASRHPGRRQETQYF.

This clone was detected a few times. V is TRBV23-1 and J is TRBJ1-4; no definite D call. TRBV23-1 is known as an ORF, though its function is uncertain. The CDR3 length is 17 residues. Trimming pared 4 bases from V and 6 bases from J, leaving 21 bases between. The CDR3, as DNA: TGCGCCAGCAGTCGCCCTCGCTGCCAGGAGAGATATGAAAAACTGTTTTTT. Residues: CASSRPRCQERYEKLFF.

This clone has just one count. This chain uses TRBV5-1 with TRBJ2-7; 10 bases agree with TRBD1. CDR1 and CDR2 from the germline V gene are SGHRS and YFSETQ. V trimming: 4 bases; J trimming: 2 bases; junction bases outside the gene matches: 3. The CDR3 extends over 14 amino acids. The CDR3 nucleotides read TGCGCCAGCAGCAGGGACAGGGGCCCCTACGAGCAGTACTTC. This sequence encodes CASSRDRGPYEQYF.

V usage is TRBV20-1 and J usage is TRBJ2-3, with D unclear. With 3 bases removed from V and 7 bases from J, the gap between germline ends came to 5 bases. Looked up from germline, CDR1 is DFQATT and CDR2 is SNEGSKA (reference sequence). There are 10 residues in the CDR3. DNA for the CDR3: TGCAGTGCTAGGTTCTATACGCAGTATTTT. Protein product: CSARFYTQYF.

The chain links TRBV7-3 to TRBJ2-2; 9 nucleotides match TRBD2. The CDR3 is 15 amino acids. Germline CDR1 SGHTA, CDR2 FQGTGA. V lost 4 bases to trimming and J lost 4 bases; unmatched junction nucleotides: 4. CDR3 sequence (DNA): TGTGCCAGCAGCTCTGGACTAGCGACCACCGGGGAGCTGTTTTTT. It yields the protein CASSSGLATTGELFF.